The present T cell receptor beta chain was sequenced within a study of sequential checkpoint blockade in melanoma. Turning to the study itself: Both treatment sequences were followed by maintenance nivolumab.

TCRdb's copy holds only in-frame clones and misses some; the assay was immunoSEQ multiplex PCR. The top ten hold approximately 26% of the sample, which has fewer than 15,000 clones, more than 75% seen once. Treatment here: randomized to nivolumab then ipilimumab (arm A) or the reverse (arm B). Patients had received no earlier DNA-damaging chemotherapy. Sorted cells were live CD3+CD8+, lacking CD19 and CD56, from PBMCs. The CDR3 is 16 amino acids. V trimming: 3 bases; J trimming: 4 bases; junction bases outside the gene matches: 8. CDR1 is ENHRY, CDR2 SYGVKD, per germline. The clonotype comes from a human donor with melanoma. This chain joins TRBV10-3 and TRBJ2-1; 8 nucleotides line up with TRBD1. Material: CD8+ T cells sorted from blood (inferred from file names), obtained from a patient given nivolumab and ipilimumab in sequence. CDR3 in amino acids: CAISDPGGSDYNEQFF. In DNA, the CDR3 is TGTGCCATCAGTGACCCAGGGGGCTCAGATTACAATGAGCAGTTCTTC.